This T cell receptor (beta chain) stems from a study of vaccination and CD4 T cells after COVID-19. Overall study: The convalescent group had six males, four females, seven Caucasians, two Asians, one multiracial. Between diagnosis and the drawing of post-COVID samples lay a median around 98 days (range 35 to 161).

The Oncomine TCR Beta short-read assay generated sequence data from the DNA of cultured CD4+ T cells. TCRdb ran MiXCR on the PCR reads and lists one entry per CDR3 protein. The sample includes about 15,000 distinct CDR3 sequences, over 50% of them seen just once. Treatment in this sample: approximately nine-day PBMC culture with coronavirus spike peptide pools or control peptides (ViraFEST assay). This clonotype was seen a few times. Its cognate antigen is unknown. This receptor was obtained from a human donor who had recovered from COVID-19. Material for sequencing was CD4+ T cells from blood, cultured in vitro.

Here the CDR3 DNA reads TGTGCCAGCAGGACCCTTTGGGGGTTGCGGACTGAAGCTTTCTTT. This encodes CASRTLWGLRTEAFF. The chain recombines TRBV12-3 or TRBV12-4 with TRBJ1-1, with D perhaps matching TRBD1 (5 bases). The V gene lost 6 bases and the J gene lost 5 bases, with 19 bases spanning the gap. CDR3 size: 15 residues.